This T cell receptor (beta chain) was retrieved from a study of a mutant IDH1 vaccine in newly diagnosed glioma (dated by TCRdb to the early 2020s). The study in broad terms: Patients received eight vaccinations in weeks 1, 3, 5, 7, 11, 15, 19 and 23, corresponding to visits V03 through V10. Before enrollment, patients had received standard therapy of radiotherapy alone, temozolomide alone, or radiochemotherapy with temozolomide; most received the combination. Six visits were used for peripheral blood collection: V03 (baseline), V05, V07, V10, V12 and V13. Of the 32 treated patients, approximately 62% were male and approximately 38% were female, and the mean age was around 40 years. In the chemotherapy-containing groups, vaccination started alongside temozolomide cycles, whereas in patients who had radiotherapy alone it started 4-6 weeks after radiotherapy. Longitudinal TCRB deep sequencing was done for fewer than 30 treated patients, wherever samples were available for exploratory analyses.

The library was generated by the immunoSEQ multiplex PCR assay. Rearranged TCR beta chain sequences were amplified with the hsTCRB Kit following the manufacturer's protocol. TCRB libraries were sequenced on an Illumina MiSeq. For the original study's pipeline: The proprietary platform of the kit vendor was used for demultiplexing, trimming and gene mapping. TCRdb took over this immuneACCESS table, retaining in-frame rearrangements with V and J assigned. Such tables are incomplete; in checked studies, under half of the missing clones stem from an unresolved V gene, and the remainder is unexplained. Clonal size and the V and J genes are those of that table, whereas D and trimming came from the DNA. The sample table shows tens of thousands of clones, and around 83% are seen once. Of the sample, around 2.2% falls within the top ten clones. What the research found in general, with its limitations: Immune responses induced by the vaccine were seen in 90% to 95% of patients across multiple MHC alleles. No apparent relationship was observed between pseudoprogression and alterations in the top peripheral T cell clonotypes detected by TCRB sequencing. Selection of PBMC samples for TCRB deep sequencing was based on availability. It was noted by the authors that analyses of patient blood samples could not be reproduced owing to sample limitations.

The germline V gene gives CDR1 as SNHLY and CDR2 as FYNNEI. The CDR3 runs 12 residues from the cysteine to the phenylalanine. This entry keeps only the CDR3 DNA: 36 bases, framed from base 1. V lost 6 bases and J lost 5 bases; the stretch between them is 8 bases long. Notes on this clone: No antigen is known for it. There are no base qualities to consult, and no much larger clone falls within one base.

The time point label here, explained by the study, means: week 11, during vaccination. A 20-mer mutant IDH1 peptide at 300 micrograms in Montanide made up each vaccine dose, which was injected subcutaneously together with topical imiquimod. All donors had newly diagnosed IDH1-mutant astrocytomas of WHO grade 3 or 4 that showed loss of nuclear ATRX. The samples were drawn from NOA16, a multicentre, single-arm, open-label phase I trial in Germany that tested a mutant IDH1 peptide vaccine in humans for the first time. The DNeasy Blood and Tissue Kit was used to extract genomic DNA from EDTA blood for TCRB sequencing.

This clonotype originated in a middle-aged man with glioma. This sequence uses TRBV2 and TRBJ2-1; the D gene is not confidently resolved. This specimen consisted of PBMCs, obtained from a glioma patient whose treatment included an IDH1 peptide vaccine. For the CDR3, the sequence is CASRLRDNEQFF. The nucleotide sequence reads TGTGCCAGCAGACTTAGGGACAATGAGCAGTTCTTC.